Below, 11 T cell receptor beta chains from the same sample are listed, as sequenced in a study of Graves' ophthalmopathy and Graves' hyperthyroidism (dated by TCRdb to 2016 to 2019). TCRdb names Illumina HiSeq 2000 as the instrument used. TCR beta CDR3 regions were amplified from RNA transcripts for repertoire sequencing. HTBI primers and the Qiagen OneStep RT-PCR kit were used in a first-round RT-PCR, which was followed by a second-round multiplex PCR, size selection and purification. TCRdb itself trimmed the public reads at Q25 with fastp, ran MiXCR and retained productive beta chains. Rows merge per CDR3 protein into single entries with the most common DNA and genes. The sample table contains 350,000 to 400,000 distinct CDR3 sequences; only one count was recorded for about a sixth of them. 1.5% to 2% of the sample is taken by the ten largest. What was sequenced was peripheral blood. These receptors came from a young woman with Graves' ophthalmopathy. Donor details come from another sample of the same person, matched by shared clones.

This clonotype was recorded at least ten times. The chain is built from TRBV12-3 or TRBV12-4 and TRBJ1-1; D might be TRBD1 (6 bases). The CDR3 has 15 residues. Trimming stripped 2 bases from V and 1 base from J, with 11 bases between. The CDR3 here is CASSLYTGRNTEAFF. The CDR3 DNA reads TGTGCCAGCAGTTTATATACAGGGAGGAACACTGAAGCTTTCTTT.

The chain combines TRBV12-3 or TRBV12-4 with TRBJ2-7; 8 positions agree with TRBD1. The CDR3 runs to 15 residues. Trimming removed 1 base from V and 6 bases from J; junction bases left unmatched: 8. The CDR3 region has the DNA TGTGCCAGCAGTTTAGATCCGGACAGGGCAGGCGAGCAGTACTTC. The encoded protein is CASSLDPDRAGEQYF.

This clonotype was seen repeatedly, ten times or more. The J gene is TRBJ1-5, the V gene TRBV11-2; D gene unclear. The CDR3 has 14 amino acids. Deletions cut 5 bases from V and 5 bases from J, with 13 bases between. Germline-derived CDR1 and CDR2 are SGHAT and FQNNGV. DNA for the CDR3: TGTGCCAGCAGCCCCGGGAGGGCGGATCAGCCCCAGCATTTT. Protein product: CASSPGRADQPQHF. The whole variable domain, filled in from reference TRBV11-2 and TRBJ1-5, reads EAGVAQSPRYKIIEKRQSVAFWCNPISGHATLYWYQQILGQGPKLLIQFQNNGVVDDSQLPKDRFSAERLKGVDSTLKIQPAKLEDSAVYLCASSPGRADQPQHFGDGTRLSIL.

This clonotype was recorded at least ten times. The chain employs TRBV13 and TRBJ2-7; possible D gene TRBD2, 6 bases. Germline CDR1 is PRHDT and CDR2 is FYEKMQ (reference sequence). The CDR3 contains 14 residues. Trimming removed 8 bases from V and 2 bases from J, with 16 bases in between. CDR3 protein: CASVRSGGAYEQYF. CDR3 DNA: TGTGCCAGCGTTCGTTCCGGGGGTGCCTACGAGCAGTACTTC.

This clonotype was picked up many times. This chain joins TRBV28 and TRBJ1-3, with a weak D call TRBD1 (5 bases). The length of the CDR3 is 19 residues. Germline V gene data show CDR1 as MDHEN and CDR2 as SYDVKM. Trimming took 7 bases from V and 0 from J, leaving 25 bases between them. The CDR3 bases are TGTGCCAGCACCTTGGGGCGGGGTAGACTCCCTAGCTCTGGAAACACCATATATTTT. Encoded protein: CASTLGRGRLPSSGNTIYF.

This clonotype was counted many times. The DNA for the CDR3 is TGTGCCAGCAGCCAATCGGAGGGCGAGGGCAATCAGCCCCAGCATTTT. This gives the protein CASSQSEGEGNQPQHF. J is TRBJ1-5 and V is TRBV4-2; D is undetermined. Trimming pared 2 bases from V and 2 bases from J, leaving 13 bases between. This CDR3 is 16 amino acids long. Germline V gene lookup returns CDR1 LGHNA and CDR2 YNFKEQ.

This clonotype was observed at least ten times. This rearrangement joins TRBV5-1 to TRBJ1-1; D ambiguous. Trimming took off 4 bases at V and 1 base at J, with 14 bases between the two ends. The CDR3 has 15 residues. In germline, CDR1 is SGHRS, CDR2 YFSETQ. The CDR3 bases are TGCGCCAGCAGCCCCCAACGGCGTGAGAACACTGAAGCTTTCTTT. Protein: CASSPQRRENTEAFF.

The chain combines TRBV7-2 with TRBJ2-7, with 10 nucleotides matching TRBD1. Germline V gene data show CDR1 as SGHTA and CDR2 as FQGNSA. CDR3 length: 14 amino acids. J gave up 7 bases and V 4 bases, and 7 bases lay outside the gene matches. The CDR3 region has the DNA TGTGCCAGCAGCTACGACAGGGGGCGCGAAGAGCAGTACTTC. Its protein product is CASSYDRGREEQYF.

The gene calls are TRBV6-2 or TRBV6-3 and TRBJ2-2, with 10 bases identical to TRBD2. Losses at the gene ends were 0 bases for V and 4 bases for J; bases not matched to a gene: 8. Germline-derived CDR1 and CDR2 are MNHEY and SVGEGT. The CDR3 covers 18 residues. CDR3 region: CASSYSIAGGPPTGELFF. CDR3 nucleotides: TGTGCCAGCAGTTACTCAATAGCGGGGGGCCCTCCCACCGGGGAGCTGTTTTTT.

Many counts were recorded for this clonotype. The rearrangement uses TRBV5-1 and TRBJ2-5; tentative D call: TRBD2 (5 bases). This CDR3 is built from 12 residues. Trimming took 4 bases from V and 5 from J, leaving 9 bases between them. The germline V gene has CDR1 SGHRS and CDR2 YFSETQ. This CDR3 is CASSIRGETQYF. CDR3 sequence (DNA): TGCGCCAGCAGCATAAGAGGGGAGACCCAGTACTTC.

The chain is built from TRBV12-3 or TRBV12-4 and TRBJ1-6; perhaps TRBD1 as D (5 bases). The CDR3 covers 16 residues. V dropped 6 bases and J dropped 9 bases, with 21 bases sitting between them. CDR3 region: CASSQPGGTQVSPLHF. The DNA for the CDR3 is TGTGCCAGCAGCCAACCTGGGGGGACCCAAGTTTCACCCCTCCACTTT.